The clone carrying this T cell receptor beta chain was observed once. Antigen: not known. The J segment lost 5 bases and the V segment lost 2 bases, leaving 12 bases of the junction unmatched. Germline lookup yields CDR1 MGHRA and CDR2 YSYEKL. This CDR3 comprises 17 residues. The data were obtained in a study of Ad26.COV2.S vaccination and SARS-CoV-2 variants. Repertoires were generated with immunoSEQ multiplex PCR, while TCRdb's copy carries only in-frame clones and drops some. The sample yields approximately 150,000 clones, roughly 89% seen once. Study-wide results and limits: Once vaccination had occurred, spike-specific CD8+ and CD4+ T cell responses reportedly showed substantial breadth.

The specimen was peripheral blood, collected after recovery from COVID-19. The chain links TRBV4-1 to TRBJ2-5; 9 bases align to TRBD2. The source is a human donor who had recovered from COVID-19. The CDR3, as DNA: TGCGCCAGCAGCCAAACTAGCGGGTCTTCTACGCTGGAGACCCAGTACTTC. Protein product: CASSQTSGSSTLETQYF.